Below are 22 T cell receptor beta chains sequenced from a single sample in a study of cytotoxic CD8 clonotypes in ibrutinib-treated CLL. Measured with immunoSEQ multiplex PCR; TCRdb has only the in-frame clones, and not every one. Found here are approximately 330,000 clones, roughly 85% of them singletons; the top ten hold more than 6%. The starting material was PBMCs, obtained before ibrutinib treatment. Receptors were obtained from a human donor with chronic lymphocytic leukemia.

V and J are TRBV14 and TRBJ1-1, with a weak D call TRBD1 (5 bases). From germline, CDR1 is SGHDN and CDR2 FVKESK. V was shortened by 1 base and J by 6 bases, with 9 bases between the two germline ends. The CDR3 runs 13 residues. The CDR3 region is CASSQARVAEAFF. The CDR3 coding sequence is TGTGCCAGCAGCCAAGCCAGGGTGGCTGAAGCTTTCTTT.

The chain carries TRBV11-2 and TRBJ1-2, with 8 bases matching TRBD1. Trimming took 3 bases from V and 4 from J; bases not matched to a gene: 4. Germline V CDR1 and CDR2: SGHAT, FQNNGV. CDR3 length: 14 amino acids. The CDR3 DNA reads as TGTGCCAGCAGCTTGGACAGGGTTTCCTATGGCTACACCTTC. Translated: CASSLDRVSYGYTF.

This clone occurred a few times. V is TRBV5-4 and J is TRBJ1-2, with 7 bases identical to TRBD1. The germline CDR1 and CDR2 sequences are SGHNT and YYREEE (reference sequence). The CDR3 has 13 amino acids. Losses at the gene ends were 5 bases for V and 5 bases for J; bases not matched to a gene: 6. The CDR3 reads CASRRTGGYGYTF. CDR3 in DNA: TGTGCCAGCAGACGGACAGGCGGGTATGGCTACACCTTC.

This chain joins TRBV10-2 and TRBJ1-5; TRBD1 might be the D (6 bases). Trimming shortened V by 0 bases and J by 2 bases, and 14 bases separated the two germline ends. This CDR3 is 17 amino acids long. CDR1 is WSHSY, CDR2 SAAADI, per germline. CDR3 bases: TGCGCCAGCAGTGAGTCGACTCCAGGGGACGGCAATCAGCCCCAGCATTTT. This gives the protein CASSESTPGDGNQPQHF.

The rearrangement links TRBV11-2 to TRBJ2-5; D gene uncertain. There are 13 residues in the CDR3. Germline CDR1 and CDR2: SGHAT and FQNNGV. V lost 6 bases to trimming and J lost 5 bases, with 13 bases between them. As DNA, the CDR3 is TGTGCCAGCAGTGATTGGGGTACGGAGACCCAGTACTTC. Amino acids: CASSDWGTETQYF.

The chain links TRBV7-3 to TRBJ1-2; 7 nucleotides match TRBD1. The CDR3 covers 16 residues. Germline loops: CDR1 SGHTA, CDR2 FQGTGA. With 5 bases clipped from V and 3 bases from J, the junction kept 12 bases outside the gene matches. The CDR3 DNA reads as TGTGCCAGCAGCGCAGGGCCCTACAGGGGTGACTATGGCTACACCTTC. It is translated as CASSAGPYRGDYGYTF.

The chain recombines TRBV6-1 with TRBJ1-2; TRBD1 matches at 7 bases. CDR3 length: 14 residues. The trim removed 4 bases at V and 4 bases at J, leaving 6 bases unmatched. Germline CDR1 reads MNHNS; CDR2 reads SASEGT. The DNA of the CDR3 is TGTGCCAGCAGTGTAAGGGGGCTTTCCTATGGCTACACCTTC. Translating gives CASSVRGLSYGYTF.

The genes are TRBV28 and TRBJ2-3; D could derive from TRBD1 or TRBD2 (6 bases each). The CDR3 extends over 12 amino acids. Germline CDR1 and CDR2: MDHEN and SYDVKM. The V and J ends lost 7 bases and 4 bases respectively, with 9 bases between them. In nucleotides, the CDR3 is TGTGCCAGCATTGGGGGGCCAGATACGCAGTATTTT. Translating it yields CASIGGPDTQYF. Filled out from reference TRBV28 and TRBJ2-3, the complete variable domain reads DVKVTQSSRYLVKRTGEKVFLECVQDMDHENMFWYRQDPGLGLRLIYFSYDVKMKEKGDIPEGYSVSREKKERFSLILESASTNQTSMYLCASIGGPDTQYFGPGTRLTVL.

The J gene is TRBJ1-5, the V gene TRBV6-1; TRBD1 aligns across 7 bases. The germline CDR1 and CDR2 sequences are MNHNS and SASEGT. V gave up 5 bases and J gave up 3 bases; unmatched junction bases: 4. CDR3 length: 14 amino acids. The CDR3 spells CASSITGDNQPQHF. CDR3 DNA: TGTGCCAGCAGTATTACAGGGGACAATCAGCCCCAGCATTTT.

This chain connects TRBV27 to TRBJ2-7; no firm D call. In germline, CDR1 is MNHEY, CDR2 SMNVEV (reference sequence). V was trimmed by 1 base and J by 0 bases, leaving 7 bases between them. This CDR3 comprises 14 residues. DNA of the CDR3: TGTGCCAGCAGTTTATATCGCTCCTCCTACGAGCAGTACTTC. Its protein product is CASSLYRSSYEQYF.

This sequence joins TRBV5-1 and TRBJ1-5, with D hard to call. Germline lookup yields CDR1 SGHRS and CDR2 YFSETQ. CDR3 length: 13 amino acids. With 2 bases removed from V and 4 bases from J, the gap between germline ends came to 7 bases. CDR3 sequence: CASSFGENQPQHF. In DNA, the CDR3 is TGCGCCAGCAGCTTTGGAGAGAATCAGCCCCAGCATTTT.

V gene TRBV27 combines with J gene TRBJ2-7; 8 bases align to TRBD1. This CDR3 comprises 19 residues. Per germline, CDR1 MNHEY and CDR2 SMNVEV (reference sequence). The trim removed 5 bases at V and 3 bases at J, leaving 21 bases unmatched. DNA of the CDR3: TGTGCCAGCAGTCCGGAGACGTACCCGCAGGACAGGGACCACTACGAGCAGTACTTC. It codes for CASSPETYPQDRDHYEQYF.

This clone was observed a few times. The CDR3 region has the DNA TGTGCCAGCAGTGCAACAACGAACACCGGGGAGCTGTTTTTT. Its translation is CASSATTNTGELFF. The chain is built from TRBV2 and TRBJ2-2; D not certain. CDR1 SNHLY and CDR2 FYNNEI come from the germline V gene. The CDR3 spans 14 residues. V was trimmed by 4 bases and J by 0 bases, leaving 6 bases between them.

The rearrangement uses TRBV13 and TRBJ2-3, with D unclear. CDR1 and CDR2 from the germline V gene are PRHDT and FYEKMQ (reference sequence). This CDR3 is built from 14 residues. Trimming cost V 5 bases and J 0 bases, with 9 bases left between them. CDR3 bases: TGTGCCAGCAGCCCCAGTCCTAGCACAGATACGCAGTATTTT. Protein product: CASSPSPSTDTQYF.

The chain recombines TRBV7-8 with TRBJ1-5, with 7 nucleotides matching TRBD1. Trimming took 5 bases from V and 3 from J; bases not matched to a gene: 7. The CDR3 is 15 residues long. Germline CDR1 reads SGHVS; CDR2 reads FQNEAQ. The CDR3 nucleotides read TGTGCCAGCAGCCCAGACGACAGGGTCAATCAGCCCCAGCATTTT. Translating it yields CASSPDDRVNQPQHF.

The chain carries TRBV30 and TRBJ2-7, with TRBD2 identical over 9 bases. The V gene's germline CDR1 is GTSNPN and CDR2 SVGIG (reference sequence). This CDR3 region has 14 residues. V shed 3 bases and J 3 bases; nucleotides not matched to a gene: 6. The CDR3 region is CAWRPSGTNYEQYF. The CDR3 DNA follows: TGTGCCTGGAGGCCTAGCGGGACCAACTACGAGCAGTACTTC.

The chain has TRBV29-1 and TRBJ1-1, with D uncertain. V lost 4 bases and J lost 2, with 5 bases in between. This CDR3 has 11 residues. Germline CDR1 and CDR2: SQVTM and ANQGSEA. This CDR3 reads CSVAHNTEAFF. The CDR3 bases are TGCAGCGTTGCCCACAACACTGAAGCTTTCTTT.

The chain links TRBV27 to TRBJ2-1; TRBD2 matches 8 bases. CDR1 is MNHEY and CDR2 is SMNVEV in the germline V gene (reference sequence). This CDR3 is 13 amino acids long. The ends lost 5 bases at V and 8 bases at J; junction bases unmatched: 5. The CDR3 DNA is TGTGCCAGCAGTCTCCGGGAGGGCGATGAGCAGTTCTTC. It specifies CASSLREGDEQFF.

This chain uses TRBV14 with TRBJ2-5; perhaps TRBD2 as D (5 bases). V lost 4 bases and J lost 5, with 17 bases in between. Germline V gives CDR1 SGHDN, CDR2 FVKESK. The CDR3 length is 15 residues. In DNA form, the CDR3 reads TGTGCCAGCAGCCCTATTTTAACTAGTCGGGAGACCCAGTACTTC. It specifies CASSPILTSRETQYF.

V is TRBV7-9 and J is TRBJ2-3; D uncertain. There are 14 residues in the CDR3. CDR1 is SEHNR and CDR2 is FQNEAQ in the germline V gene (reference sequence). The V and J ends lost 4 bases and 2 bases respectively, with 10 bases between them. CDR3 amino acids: CASSSRTITDTQYF. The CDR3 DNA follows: TGTGCCAGCAGCTCTCGGACGATCACAGATACGCAGTATTTT.

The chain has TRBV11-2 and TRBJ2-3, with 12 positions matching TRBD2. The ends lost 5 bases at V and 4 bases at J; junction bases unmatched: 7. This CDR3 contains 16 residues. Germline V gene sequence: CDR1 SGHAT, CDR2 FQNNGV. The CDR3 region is CASSPRLAGVSDTQYF. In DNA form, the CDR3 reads TGTGCCAGCAGCCCCAGACTAGCGGGAGTCTCAGATACGCAGTATTTT.

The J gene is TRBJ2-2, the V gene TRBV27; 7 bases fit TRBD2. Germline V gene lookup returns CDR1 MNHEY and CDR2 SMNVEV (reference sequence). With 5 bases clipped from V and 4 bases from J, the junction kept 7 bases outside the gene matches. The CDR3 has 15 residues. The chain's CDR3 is CASSRAGPFTGELFF. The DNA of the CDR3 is TGTGCCAGCAGTCGAGCGGGACCGTTCACCGGGGAGCTGTTTTTT.